This TCR beta chain was captured in a study of cytomegalovirus exposure and HLA in healthy donors. General study results and limits: For most TCR beta V segments, an earlier analysis put the productive rate at about 87% or about 30% of the time.

CDR3 length: 15 amino acids. CDR1 is SGHRS, CDR2 YFSETQ, per germline. The PCR made use of 60 Vbeta and 13 Jbeta primers. The data were produced by immunoSEQ multiplex PCR, yet TCRdb's version contains in-frame clones alone and is incomplete. The sample lists about 140,000 clones, more than 75% occurring once. Regarding this clone: Its antigen remains unknown.

The sequence derives from a man aged 45-60 years in good health and CMV-seronegative. V is TRBV5-1 and J is TRBJ2-5, with 9 bases identical to TRBD1. The DNA end is more similar to TRBJ2-7, so the J call may be wrong. Sequenced: PBMCs. The CDR3 sequence is CASSPPGTGYGEQYF. DNA for the CDR3: TGCGCCAGCAGCCCGCCCGGGACAGGGTACGGCGAGCAGTACTTC.